This T cell receptor beta chain was sequenced in a study of blood T cell repertoires in COVID-19. From germline, CDR1 is MNHNS and CDR2 SASEGT. The CDR3 loop spans 16 amino acids. With 3 bases removed from V and 1 base from J, the gap between germline ends came to 13 bases. Sequencing was performed with immunoSEQ multiplex PCR; in TCRdb, only in-frame clones are kept and a portion is missing. The data contain roughly 200,000 clones, roughly 83% of them singletons. Sequencing input: peripheral blood. The clonotype was recovered from a man aged 35 to 55 with acute or convalescent COVID-19. The gene calls are TRBV6-1 and TRBJ1-5, with D maybe TRBD1 (5 bases). CDR3 coding DNA: TGTGCCAGCAGTGAGCGGGGGGGTGGAAGCAATCAGCCCCAGCATTTT. Translating gives CASSERGGGSNQPQHF.